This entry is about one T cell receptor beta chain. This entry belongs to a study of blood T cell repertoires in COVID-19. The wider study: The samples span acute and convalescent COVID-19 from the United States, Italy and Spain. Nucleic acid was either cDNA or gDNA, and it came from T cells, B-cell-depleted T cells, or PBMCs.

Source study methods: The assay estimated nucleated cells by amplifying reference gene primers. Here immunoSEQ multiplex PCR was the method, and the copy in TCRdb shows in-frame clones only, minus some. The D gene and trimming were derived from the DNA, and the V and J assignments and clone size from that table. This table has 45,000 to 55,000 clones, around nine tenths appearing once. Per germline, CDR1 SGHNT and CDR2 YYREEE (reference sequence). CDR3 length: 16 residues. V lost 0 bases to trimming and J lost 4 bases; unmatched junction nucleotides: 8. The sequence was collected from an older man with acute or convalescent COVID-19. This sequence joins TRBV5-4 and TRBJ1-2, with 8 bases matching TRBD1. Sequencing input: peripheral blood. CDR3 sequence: CASSLAVGQALYGYTF. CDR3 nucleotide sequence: TGTGCCAGCAGCTTGGCCGTGGGACAGGCACTCTATGGCTACACCTTC.